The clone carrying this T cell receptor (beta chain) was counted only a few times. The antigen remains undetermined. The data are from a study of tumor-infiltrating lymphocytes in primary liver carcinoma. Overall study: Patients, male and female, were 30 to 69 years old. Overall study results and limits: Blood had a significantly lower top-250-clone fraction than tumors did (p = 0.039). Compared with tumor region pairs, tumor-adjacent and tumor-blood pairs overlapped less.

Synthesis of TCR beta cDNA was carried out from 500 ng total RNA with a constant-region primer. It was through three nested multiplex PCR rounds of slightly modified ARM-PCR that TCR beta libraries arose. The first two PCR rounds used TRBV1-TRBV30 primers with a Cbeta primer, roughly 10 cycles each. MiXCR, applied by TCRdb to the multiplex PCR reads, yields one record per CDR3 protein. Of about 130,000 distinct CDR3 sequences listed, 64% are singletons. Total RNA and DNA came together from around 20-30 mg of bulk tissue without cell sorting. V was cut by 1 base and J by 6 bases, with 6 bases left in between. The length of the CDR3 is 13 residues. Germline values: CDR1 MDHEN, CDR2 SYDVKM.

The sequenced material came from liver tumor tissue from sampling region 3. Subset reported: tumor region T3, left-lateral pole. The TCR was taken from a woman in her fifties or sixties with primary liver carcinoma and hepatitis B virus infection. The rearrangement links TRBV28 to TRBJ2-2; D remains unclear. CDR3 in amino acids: CASSLSPAGELFF. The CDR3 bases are TGTGCCAGCAGTTTATCCCCGGCCGGGGAGCTGTTTTTT.